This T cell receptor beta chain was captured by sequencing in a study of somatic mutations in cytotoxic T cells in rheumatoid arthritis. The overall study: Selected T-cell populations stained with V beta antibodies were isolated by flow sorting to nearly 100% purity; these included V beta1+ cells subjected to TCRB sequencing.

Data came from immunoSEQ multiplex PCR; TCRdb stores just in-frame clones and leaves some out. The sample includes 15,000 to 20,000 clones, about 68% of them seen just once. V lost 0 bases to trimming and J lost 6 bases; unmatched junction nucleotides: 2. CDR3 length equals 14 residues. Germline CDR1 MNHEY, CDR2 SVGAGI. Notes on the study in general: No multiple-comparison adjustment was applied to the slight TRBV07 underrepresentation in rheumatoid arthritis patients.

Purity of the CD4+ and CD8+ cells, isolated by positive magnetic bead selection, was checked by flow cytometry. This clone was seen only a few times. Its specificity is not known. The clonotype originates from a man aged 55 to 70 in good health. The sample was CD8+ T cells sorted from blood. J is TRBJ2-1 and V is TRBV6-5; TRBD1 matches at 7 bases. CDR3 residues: CASSYSPGGNEQFF. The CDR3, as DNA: TGTGCCAGCAGTTACTCCCCAGGGGGCAATGAGCAGTTCTTC.